The 26 T cell receptor beta chains below all came from one sample that was sequenced in a study of shared clonotypes between healthy human individuals. The naive CD8 subset, CD45RO-negative cells positively selected for CCR7, excluded terminally differentiated effector memory CD45RA+ cells. Clones were read by immunoSEQ multiplex PCR, and TCRdb kept only the in-frame ones, dropping some. Of around 2,000,000 clones listed, around 93% are singletons. The sequenced material came from naive CD8+ T cells from PBMCs. The origin of the receptors is a man younger than 30 in good health. Some clones in this sample may be carry-over from other donors' samples.

This sequence joins TRBV5-1 and TRBJ2-3, with D possibly being TRBD2 (6 bases). The CDR3 runs to 16 residues. With 7 bases removed from V and 0 bases from J, the gap between germline ends came to 18 bases. CDR1 and CDR2 (germline): SGHRS, YFSETQ. The CDR3 protein is CASAPGDSWSTDTQYF. CDR3 bases: TGCGCCAGCGCTCCGGGGGACTCTTGGAGCACAGATACGCAGTATTTT.

This chain joins TRBV5-8 and TRBJ1-1; D ambiguous. The CDR3 sequence is 14 residues long. CDR1 SGHTS and CDR2 YDEGEE come from the germline V gene. V gave up 4 bases and J gave up 0 bases, with 10 bases separating them. In DNA, the CDR3 is TGTGCCAGCAGCAGCCTTGGACTGAACACTGAAGCTTTCTTT. Translating it yields CASSSLGLNTEAFF.

In this sample, this clone turned up once. This chain connects TRBV27 to TRBJ2-3; TRBD2 agrees at 11 bases. Trimming took 6 bases from V and 0 from J; bases not matched to a gene: 11. The CDR3 is 18 residues long. CDR1 and CDR2 from the germline V gene are MNHEY and SMNVEV (reference sequence). CDR3: CASRLNRGLAESTDTQYF. The CDR3 DNA is TGTGCCAGCAGACTTAACCGGGGACTAGCGGAGAGCACAGATACGCAGTATTTT.

This chain uses TRBV28 with TRBJ2-7; 8 bases agree with TRBD1. The CDR3 runs to 14 residues. Germline V gives CDR1 MDHEN, CDR2 SYDVKM. With V trimmed by 8 bases and J by 4 bases, 10 bases remained unmatched. CDR3 coding DNA: TGTGCCAGCGGCCCAACAGGGGGTACGTACGAGCAGTACTTC. Translation: CASGPTGGTYEQYF.

The rearrangement uses TRBV30 and TRBJ1-5, with 7 nucleotides matching TRBD1. The CDR3 has 13 residues. Germline V gene data show CDR1 as GTSNPN and CDR2 as SVGIG (reference sequence). V dropped 7 bases and J dropped 3; count of bases not matched to a gene: 6. CDR3 in amino acids: CAFSGTVNQPQHF. The CDR3 DNA is TGTGCCTTCTCCGGGACAGTCAATCAGCCCCAGCATTTT. Full variable domain (remainder filled in from reference TRBV30 and TRBJ1-5): SQTIHQWPATLVQPVGSPLSLECTVEGTSNPNLYWYRQAAGRGLQLLFYSVGIGQISSEVPQNLSASRPQDRQFILSSKKLLLSDSGFYLCAFSGTVNQPQHFGDGTRLSIL.

For the CDR3, the DNA is TGTGCCATCAGTGGAATAGAGCGGGAGGCGGGCACCGGGGAGCTGTTTTTT. Its protein product is CAISGIEREAGTGELFF. J is TRBJ2-2 and V is TRBV10-3; TRBD2 aligns across 9 bases. Trimming took 4 bases from V and 4 from J; bases not matched to a gene: 10. The germline V gene has CDR1 ENHRY and CDR2 SYGVKD. This CDR3 has 17 residues.

Only a few counts were recorded for this clone. This chain joins TRBV14 and TRBJ2-1; 9 bases are shared with TRBD2. This CDR3 is 16 amino acids long. The V gene's germline CDR1 is SGHDN and CDR2 FVKESK. V was clipped by 0 bases and J by 8 bases; unmatched bases: 8. The chain's CDR3 is CASSQDAGGPLHEQFF. The CDR3 DNA follows: TGTGCCAGCAGCCAAGACGCGGGAGGGCCGTTGCATGAGCAGTTCTTC.

The chain uses TRBV6-5 and TRBJ2-3; D call uncertain. CDR1 is MNHEY, CDR2 SVGAGI, per germline. CDR3 length: 13 residues. Trimming stripped 5 bases from V and 4 bases from J, with 10 bases between. The CDR3 DNA reads as TGTGCCAGCAGTCCAGCTTTTGCAGATACGCAGTATTTT. The encoded protein is CASSPAFADTQYF.

The sample holds one count of this clone. J is TRBJ2-1 and V is TRBV10-3; D might be TRBD2 (5 bases). Germline V CDR1 and CDR2: ENHRY, SYGVKD. CDR3 length equals 13 residues. With 2 bases removed from V and 8 bases from J, the gap between germline ends came to 10 bases. This CDR3 is CAISETGVHEQFF. CDR3 sequence (DNA): TGTGCCATCAGTGAGACCGGGGTCCATGAGCAGTTCTTC.

The rearrangement uses TRBV7-8 and TRBJ1-1, with no clear D. Trimming shortened V by 2 bases and J by 4 bases, and 11 bases separated the two germline ends. Germline values: CDR1 SGHVS, CDR2 FQNEAQ. This CDR3 contains 14 residues. The CDR3 DNA is TGTGCCAGCAGCTTACCGGGAGAGGGCACTGAAGCTTTCTTT. Its translation is CASSLPGEGTEAFF.

The chain recombines TRBV15 with TRBJ2-7; TRBD2 is a possible D gene (5 bases). Germline CDR1 and CDR2: LNHNV and YYDKDF (reference sequence). Trimming cost V 0 bases and J 3 bases, with 9 bases left between them. This CDR3 comprises 14 residues. This CDR3 reads CATSRDGIDYEQYF. The CDR3 nucleotides are TGTGCCACCAGCAGAGACGGGATCGACTACGAGCAGTACTTC.

The V gene is TRBV19, the J gene TRBJ2-7; a possible D gene is TRBD2 (7 bases). Trimming stripped 4 bases from V and 5 bases from J, with 18 bases between. Germline CDR1 reads LNHDA; CDR2 reads SQIVND (reference sequence). This CDR3 spans 15 amino acids. The CDR3 bases are TGTGCCAGTAGTAATTGGAGGGGGGGTGTCGACGAGCAGTACTTC. Its protein is CASSNWRGGVDEQYF.

The chain links TRBV5-8 to TRBJ2-7; D is possibly TRBD1 (6 bases). V lost 4 bases, J lost 0 bases, and 20 bases lay in between. This CDR3 is 17 amino acids long. Germline-derived CDR1 and CDR2 are SGHTS and YDEGEE. Here the CDR3 reads CASSRSRIQGFSYEQYF. CDR3 in DNA: TGTGCCAGCAGCCGGTCTCGAATACAGGGCTTCTCCTACGAGCAGTACTTC.

This clone was counted a single time. Other DNA sequences in the sample encode the same CDR3. The V gene is TRBV5-6, the J gene TRBJ2-1; D not resolved. Trimming took off 4 bases at V and 0 bases at J, with 5 bases between the two ends. From germline, CDR1 is SGHDT and CDR2 YYEEEE. CDR3 size: 13 residues. The CDR3 region is CASSLGSYNEQFF. CDR3 DNA: TGTGCCAGCAGCCTGGGCTCCTACAATGAGCAGTTCTTC.

The gene calls are TRBV11-2 and TRBJ2-1, with TRBD2 identical over 14 bases. This CDR3 has 16 residues. Germline assignment: CDR1 SGHAT and CDR2 FQNNGV. Unmatched junction bases numbered 7, after V lost 4 bases and J lost 8 bases. For the CDR3, the DNA is TGTGCCAGCAGCTCCTCGGGACTAGCGGGAGACTATGAGCAGTTCTTC. It specifies CASSSSGLAGDYEQFF.

The chain is built from TRBV28 and TRBJ2-3; D is unresolved. The CDR3 totals 15 residues. The germline V and J ends were trimmed by 3 bases and 6 bases, with 16 bases remaining between them. Germline V gene sequence: CDR1 MDHEN, CDR2 SYDVKM. The CDR3 loop is CASSFTPLDSDTQYF. The CDR3 nucleotides read TGTGCCAGCAGTTTCACCCCTCTTGATTCGGATACGCAGTATTTT.

V usage is TRBV7-2 and J usage is TRBJ2-1; no reliable D call. This CDR3 contains 15 residues. The ends were cut back, 2 bases at V and 3 bases at J, with 11 bases in the middle. The germline CDR1 and CDR2 sequences are SGHTA and FQGNSA. The CDR3 loop reads CASSLRHLIYNEQFF. The CDR3 DNA reads TGTGCCAGCAGCTTAAGACACCTCATCTACAATGAGCAGTTCTTC.

The gene calls are TRBV27 and TRBJ2-2, with D possibly TRBD1 on 6 matching bases. V gave up 5 bases and J gave up 8 bases, with 15 bases separating them. The CDR3 loop spans 14 amino acids. Germline CDR1 is MNHEY and CDR2 is SMNVEV (reference sequence). The CDR3 reads CASSPTSGDGELFF. The CDR3 DNA is TGTGCCAGCAGTCCAACCTCAGGGGATGGGGAGCTGTTTTTT.

The chain employs TRBV7-6 and TRBJ1-4; 7 positions agree with TRBD1. The V gene end was trimmed by 2 bases and the J gene end by 3 bases; junction bases not matched to a gene: 9. CDR1 SGHVS and CDR2 FNYEAQ come from the germline V gene. This CDR3 contains 17 residues. The CDR3 region is CASSLTRGGLSNEKLFF. DNA of the CDR3: TGTGCCAGCAGCTTAACCAGGGGGGGGTTGTCTAATGAAAAACTGTTTTTT.

The chain employs TRBV27 and TRBJ2-7, with D possibly matching TRBD2 (6 bases). The CDR3 length is 14 residues. Trimming removed 5 bases from V and 0 bases from J, with 11 bases in between. Germline values: CDR1 MNHEY, CDR2 SMNVEV (reference sequence). CDR3 nucleotide sequence: TGTGCCAGCAGTATAGCGGCCGGCTCCTACGAGCAGTACTTC. Encoded protein: CASSIAAGSYEQYF.

V and J are TRBV7-9 and TRBJ1-4, with TRBD1 matching 7 bases. This CDR3 contains 17 residues. The junction had 9 bases not matched to a gene; V was cut back by 2 bases and J by 3 bases. The germline V gene encodes CDR1 SEHNR and CDR2 FQNEAQ (reference sequence). This chain's CDR3 is CASSLFEGARANEKLFF. CDR3 sequence (DNA): TGTGCCAGCAGCTTATTTGAGGGGGCGCGGGCTAATGAAAAACTGTTTTTT.

The chain uses TRBV7-9 and TRBJ2-2; tentative D call: TRBD1 (6 bases). V was clipped by 7 bases and J by 5 bases, with 11 bases between them. Germline assignment: CDR1 SEHNR and CDR2 FQNEAQ (reference sequence). This CDR3 spans 13 amino acids. The chain's CDR3 is CASNTQGTGELFF. CDR3 DNA sequence: TGTGCCAGCAATACCCAGGGGACCGGGGAGCTGTTTTTT.

This clone came up a few times. The rearrangement joins TRBV7-6 to TRBJ2-7; 9 nucleotides align to TRBD2. In germline, CDR1 is SGHVS, CDR2 FNYEAQ. This CDR3 contains 14 residues. With V trimmed by 6 bases and J by 5 bases, 8 bases remained unmatched. The CDR3 protein is CASRGSGSGDEQYF. CDR3 nucleotides: TGTGCCAGCAGAGGTAGCGGGAGCGGGGACGAGCAGTACTTC.

CDR3 loop: CASSQSRAGEDEQYF. The CDR3 bases are TGTGCCAGCAGCCAATCGAGGGCCGGGGAGGACGAGCAGTACTTC. This chain connects TRBV16 to TRBJ2-7, with a tentative D call TRBD2 (6 bases). V gave up 0 bases and J gave up 5 bases, with 14 bases separating them. This CDR3 contains 15 residues. The germline V gene encodes CDR1 KGHSY and CDR2 FQNENV.

The gene calls are TRBV7-6 and TRBJ2-4; 9 positions agree with TRBD1. Germline-derived CDR1 and CDR2 are SGHVS and FNYEAQ. Unmatched junction bases numbered 0, after V lost 1 base and J lost 8 bases. The CDR3 sequence is 13 residues long. The CDR3 DNA reads TGTGCCAGCAGCTTAGGACAGGGGGACATTCAGTACTTC. Translating gives CASSLGQGDIQYF.

The chain links TRBV7-3 to TRBJ2-5; 12 bases agree with TRBD2. In germline, CDR1 is SGHTA, CDR2 FQGTGA. The CDR3 contains 15 residues. V lost 4 bases and J lost 5; bases outside the gene matches: 5. CDR3 nucleotide sequence: TGTGCCAGCAGCTCTCATCTAGCGGGAGGGGAGACCCAGTACTTC. It specifies CASSSHLAGGETQYF.